These 14 T cell receptor beta chains originate from one sample sequenced in a study of T cell responses to AZD1222 COVID-19 vaccine. The data were produced by immunoSEQ multiplex PCR, yet TCRdb's version contains in-frame clones alone and is incomplete. The sample holds some 110,000 clones; around nine tenths are singletons and the top ten take about 3.1%. The specimen comprised peripheral blood, sampled 28 days after the second dose of the MenACWY control vaccine. Receptor source: an adult who received the MenACWY meningococcal vaccine as a control.

The chain employs TRBV11-2 and TRBJ2-7; maybe TRBD1 (5 bases). Per germline, CDR1 SGHAT and CDR2 FQNNGV. V lost 2 bases to trimming and J lost 5 bases, with 13 bases between them. This CDR3 has 14 amino acids. In nucleotides, the CDR3 is TGTGCCAGCAGCTTATCTCCAGGGTCAAACGAGCAGTACTTC. Its translation is CASSLSPGSNEQYF.

This clone was detected once. The chain links TRBV3-1 (or the pseudogene TRBV3-2) to TRBJ2-7; no definite D call. The length of the CDR3 is 12 residues. V was trimmed by 5 bases and J by 3 bases, leaving 8 bases between them. Germline-derived CDR1 and CDR2 are LGHDT and YNNKEL (reference sequence). The CDR3 is CASSRTVYEQYF. CDR3 nucleotide sequence: TGTGCCAGCAGCAGGACGGTCTACGAGCAGTACTTC.

The genes are TRBV5-4 and TRBJ2-2; 9 positions agree with TRBD1. The CDR3 covers 14 residues. Trimming cost V 3 bases and J 3 bases; bases outside gene matches: 0. Germline loops: CDR1 SGHNT, CDR2 YYREEE (reference sequence). CDR3 loop: CASSWDRDTGELFF. CDR3 in DNA: TGTGCCAGCAGCTGGGACAGGGACACCGGGGAGCTGTTTTTT.

The chain recombines TRBV5-4 with TRBJ2-7; maybe TRBD2 (5 bases). Germline CDR1 is SGHNT and CDR2 is YYREEE (reference sequence). V lost 4 bases and J lost 0, with 14 bases in between. The CDR3 consists of 15 residues. The CDR3 loop reads CASSLRAGASYEQYF. The CDR3 DNA reads TGTGCCAGCAGCCTGAGGGCAGGCGCCTCCTACGAGCAGTACTTC. Variable domain in full (rest from reference TRBV5-4 and TRBJ2-7): ETGVTQSPTHLIKTRGQQVTLRCSSQSGHNTVSWYQQALGQGPQFIFQYYREEENGRGNFPPRFSGLQFPNYSSELNVNALELDDSALYLCASSLRAGASYEQYFGPGTRLTVT.

The J gene is TRBJ2-7, the V gene TRBV5-6, with 9 bases aligning to TRBD2. Unmatched junction bases numbered 6, after V lost 3 bases and J lost 2 bases. The CDR3 consists of 15 residues. CDR1 is SGHDT and CDR2 is YYEEEE in the germline V gene. The CDR3 sequence: CASSSTLAGTYEQYF. Here the CDR3 DNA reads TGTGCCAGCAGCTCCACCCTAGCGGGAACCTACGAGCAGTACTTC.

The chain carries TRBV28 and TRBJ2-7; TRBD1 matches 10 bases. J gave up 5 bases and V 5 bases, and 9 bases lay outside the gene matches. Germline lookup yields CDR1 MDHEN and CDR2 SYDVKM. The CDR3 loop spans 15 amino acids. CDR3 DNA: TGTGCCAGCAGTCTGGAAGGGACAGGGGCCCACGAGCAGTACTTC. Translation gives CASSLEGTGAHEQYF.

This chain links TRBV28 with TRBJ1-1; D perhaps matches TRBD1 (5 bases). The CDR3 is 12 amino acids. The V gene lost 8 bases and the J gene lost 7 bases, with 14 bases spanning the gap. Germline CDR1 and CDR2: MDHEN and SYDVKM. The CDR3 DNA reads as TGTGCCAGCCGCGGGGGATCTTTTGAAGCTTTCTTT. It yields the protein CASRGGSFEAFF.

The chain joins TRBV5-1 to TRBJ2-1, with TRBD2 identical over 7 bases. The V gene end was trimmed by 6 bases and the J gene end by 5 bases; junction bases not matched to a gene: 11. The germline V gene encodes CDR1 SGHRS and CDR2 YFSETQ. The CDR3 is 15 amino acids. The CDR3 protein is CASNLPGGRDNEQFF. The CDR3 bases are TGCGCCAGCAACCTCCCCGGGGGGAGGGACAATGAGCAGTTCTTC.

This clone has only one observation. The J gene is TRBJ1-1, the V gene TRBV28, with D possibly TRBD1 on 5 matching bases. Trimming left V 1 base short and J 2 bases short, with 11 bases between. The germline gives CDR1 MDHEN, CDR2 SYDVKM. The CDR3 consists of 15 residues. The CDR3 reads CASSLSGVINTEAFF. For the CDR3, the DNA is TGTGCCAGCAGTTTATCGGGGGTGATTAACACTGAAGCTTTCTTT.

This chain links TRBV7-9 with TRBJ2-7; TRBD1 might be the D (6 bases). Germline-derived CDR1 and CDR2 are SEHNR and FQNEAQ (reference sequence). This CDR3 is built from 14 residues. V dropped 4 bases and J dropped 2 bases, with 12 bases sitting between them. The CDR3 DNA is TGTGCCAGCAGCTCTACAGGGAACACCTACGAGCAGTACTTC. Its protein product is CASSSTGNTYEQYF.

This chain connects TRBV7-8 to TRBJ2-1, with a tentative D call TRBD2 (5 bases). The CDR3 is 15 residues long. Between the trimmed V and J ends, which lost 1 base and 8 bases, there was a span of 15 bases. Germline V lookup: CDR1 SGHVS, CDR2 FQNEAQ. Here the CDR3 reads CASSLVGQTMDEQFF. The CDR3, as DNA: TGTGCCAGCAGCTTAGTGGGTCAGACTATGGATGAGCAGTTCTTC. Combining the CDR3 with reference TRBV7-8 and TRBJ2-1 gives the whole variable domain GAGVSQSPRYKVAKRGQDVALRCDPISGHVSLFWYQQALGQGPEFLTYFQNEAQLDKSGLPSDRFFAERPEGSVSTLKIQRTQQEDSAVYLCASSLVGQTMDEQFFGPGTRLTVL.

This chain links TRBV4-1 with TRBJ1-2; TRBD1 aligns across 9 bases. This CDR3 is 16 amino acids long. Trimming cost V 1 base and J 5 bases; bases outside gene matches: 8. Germline lookup yields CDR1 MGHRA and CDR2 YSYEKL. Written as DNA, the CDR3 is TGCGCCAGCAGCCAAGCTCACAGGGGGCCGAGGTATGGCTACACCTTC. Its translation is CASSQAHRGPRYGYTF.

V and J are TRBV7-3 and TRBJ2-7; perhaps TRBD2 as D (7 bases). The V gene's germline CDR1 is SGHTA and CDR2 FQGTGA. CDR3 size: 15 residues. V shed 8 bases and J shed 1 base, with 18 bases lying between them. CDR3 bases: TGTGCCAGCGCCCTTGTCGGGGGGCTTTCCTACGAGCAGTACTTC. Protein: CASALVGGLSYEQYF.

This clone has only a few counts. The V and J genes are TRBV7-2 and TRBJ2-1; D is tentatively TRBD1 or TRBD2 (5 bases each). Germline V CDR1 and CDR2: SGHTA, FQGNSA. The CDR3 extends over 17 amino acids. The V gene lost 4 bases and the J gene lost 0 bases, with 16 bases spanning the gap. The chain's CDR3 is CASSSWGWDSSYNEQFF. The CDR3 region has the DNA TGTGCCAGCAGCTCCTGGGGGTGGGATAGCTCCTACAATGAGCAGTTCTTC.